These 4 T cell receptor beta chains came from one sample sequenced in a study of PD-1 blockade in classical Hodgkin lymphoma. All patients experienced relapse after autologous stem cell transplantation, and brentuximab vedotin exposure was variable. Here immunoSEQ multiplex PCR was the method, and the copy in TCRdb shows in-frame clones only, minus some. The repertoire holds under 100,000 clones, approximately 91% seen once, with approximately 2.6% in the top ten. The sample was peripheral blood mononuclear cells (PBMCs), taken before the second cycle of nivolumab. Receptors were obtained from a human donor with classical Hodgkin lymphoma.

J is TRBJ2-2 and V is TRBV2; possibly TRBD1 for D (6 bases). Trimming cost V 6 bases and J 2 bases, with 10 bases left between them. The CDR3 totals 14 residues. Germline CDR1 SNHLY, CDR2 FYNNEI. DNA for the CDR3: TGTGCCAGCAGGGACAGACCAAACACCGGGGAGCTGTTTTTT. Translating it yields CASRDRPNTGELFF.

This clone has just one count. This rearrangement joins TRBV7-8 to TRBJ2-7; 9 bases are shared with TRBD2. CDR1 is SGHVS and CDR2 is FQNEAQ in the germline V gene. V was clipped by 4 bases and J by 3 bases; unmatched bases: 10. The CDR3 extends over 16 amino acids. CDR3 sequence reads: CASSSRRLAAYYEQYF. CDR3 DNA: TGTGCCAGCAGCTCTCGGAGACTAGCGGCTTACTACGAGCAGTACTTC.

This clone was detected once. The CDR3 DNA sequence: TGCAGCGTTGAAAATGGGGTCAGCGTTCAGTACTTC. Translation: CSVENGVSVQYF. V and J are TRBV29-1 and TRBJ2-7; D is unclear. Trimming removed 2 bases at V and 10 bases at J, with 15 bases between. This CDR3 contains 12 residues. Germline loops: CDR1 SQVTM, CDR2 ANQGSEA.

This chain uses TRBV19 with TRBJ2-1; unclear D gene. Deletions cut 9 bases from V and 3 bases from J, with 6 bases between. This CDR3 has 11 residues. CDR1 LNHDA and CDR2 SQIVND come from the germline V gene (reference sequence). Here the CDR3 reads CASRLYNEQFF. CDR3 bases: TGTGCCAGCCGGCTCTACAATGAGCAGTTCTTC.